This T cell receptor beta chain was recorded in a study of blood T cell repertoires in COVID-19. The V gene lost 4 bases and the J gene lost 5 bases, with 11 bases spanning the gap. The CDR3 totals 13 residues. The germline V gene has CDR1 LGHDT and CDR2 YNNKEL (reference sequence). Assay: immunoSEQ multiplex PCR; the TCRdb copy retains only in-frame clones and omits some. The table lists some 190,000 clones, about 85% of them singletons. The Seattle site enrolled patients during active infection and followed them longitudinally. The sequencing input was peripheral blood. The source of this sequence is a man older than 75 with COVID-19, enrolled during active disease. The chain has TRBV3-1 (or the pseudogene TRBV3-2) and TRBJ2-5; D remains unclear. The CDR3 DNA reads TGTGCCAGCAGCCTTTATCTTAGTGAGACCCAGTACTTC. Its protein is CASSLYLSETQYF.